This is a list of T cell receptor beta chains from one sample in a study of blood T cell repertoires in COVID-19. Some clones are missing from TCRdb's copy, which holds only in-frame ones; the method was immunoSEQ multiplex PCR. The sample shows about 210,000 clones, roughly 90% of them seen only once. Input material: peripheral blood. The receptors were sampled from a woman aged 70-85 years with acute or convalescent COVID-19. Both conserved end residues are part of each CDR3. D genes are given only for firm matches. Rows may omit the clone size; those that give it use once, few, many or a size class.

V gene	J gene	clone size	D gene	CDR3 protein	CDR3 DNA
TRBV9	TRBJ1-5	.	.	CASSVAASNQPQHF	TGTGCCAGCAGCGTTGCGGCTAGCAATCAGCCCCAGCATTTT
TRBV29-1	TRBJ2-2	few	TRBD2	CSVLAGEGSGELFF	TGCAGCGTCCTAGCGGGAGAAGGGTCCGGGGAGCTGTTTTTT
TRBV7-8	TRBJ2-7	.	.	CASTLAGGDEQYF	TGTGCCAGCACCTTAGCTGGGGGCGACGAGCAGTACTTC
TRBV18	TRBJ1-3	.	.	CASSPGRDRNTIYF	TGTGCCAGCTCACCAGGGAGGGACCGAAACACCATATATTTT
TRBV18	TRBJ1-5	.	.	CASSIGVSSSNQPQHF	TGTGCCAGCTCAATCGGGGTATCGAGCAGCAATCAGCCCCAGCATTTT
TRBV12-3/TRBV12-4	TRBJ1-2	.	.	CASSNDRFYGYTF	TGTGCCAGCAGCAACGACAGATTCTATGGCTACACCTTC
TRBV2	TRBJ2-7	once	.	CASSEVGGLYEQYF	TGTGCCAGCAGTGAAGTGGGGGGGCTCTACGAGCAGTACTTC
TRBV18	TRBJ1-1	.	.	CASLYSQGTEAFF	TGTGCCAGCCTATACTCTCAGGGGACTGAAGCTTTCTTT
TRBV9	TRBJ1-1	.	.	CASSVGWGGEVGAFF	TGTGCCAGCAGCGTAGGCTGGGGCGGGGAGGTCGGAGCTTTCTTT
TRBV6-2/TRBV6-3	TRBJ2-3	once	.	CASSYSAGSDTQYF	TGTGCCAGCAGTTACTCAGCGGGCTCAGATACGCAGTATTTT
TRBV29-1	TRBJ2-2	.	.	CSVRPSDKNPNTGELFF	TGCAGCGTTCGGCCTAGCGATAAAAACCCGAACACCGGGGAGCTGTTTTTT
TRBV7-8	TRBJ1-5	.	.	CASSSQTGLNQPQHF	TGTGCCAGCAGCTCCCAGACAGGTCTCAATCAGCCCCAGCATTTT
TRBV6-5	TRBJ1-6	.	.	CASSYDRNYNSPLHF	TGTGCCAGCAGTTACGACAGAAACTATAATTCACCCCTCCACTTT
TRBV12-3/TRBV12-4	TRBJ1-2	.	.	CASSLSLNYGYTF	TGTGCCAGCAGTTTATCACTGAACTATGGCTACACCTTC
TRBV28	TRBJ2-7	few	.	CASSLEGPYEQYF	TGTGCCAGCAGTTTGGAGGGGCCCTACGAGCAGTACTTC
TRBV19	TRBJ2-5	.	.	CASKAPQETQYF	TGTGCCAGTAAAGCGCCCCAAGAGACCCAGTACTTC
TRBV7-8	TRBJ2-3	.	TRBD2	CASSPRGGGGRDTQYF	TGTGCCAGCAGCCCCCGGGGAGGCGGGGGACGAGATACGCAGTATTTT
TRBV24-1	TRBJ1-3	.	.	CATSDTGSGNTIYF	TGTGCCACCAGTGATACAGGGTCTGGAAACACCATATATTTT
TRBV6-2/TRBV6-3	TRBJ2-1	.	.	CASSYSITGVSPFF	TGTGCCAGCAGTTACTCGATCACCGGGGTCAGTCCGTTCTTC
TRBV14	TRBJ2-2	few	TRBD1	CASSQWQGATGELFF	TGTGCCAGCAGCCAGTGGCAGGGGGCCACCGGGGAGCTGTTTTTT
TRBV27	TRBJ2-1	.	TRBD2	CASSLPSGGINEQFF	TGTGCCAGCAGTTTACCTAGCGGGGGCATTAATGAGCAGTTCTTC
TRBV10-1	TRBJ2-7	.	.	CASSGQFRDEQYF	TGCGCCAGCAGTGGGCAATTCCGGGACGAGCAGTACTTC
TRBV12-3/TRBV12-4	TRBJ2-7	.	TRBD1	CASSLGDRTGQYF	TGTGCCAGCAGTTTAGGGGACAGAACAGGCCAGTACTTC
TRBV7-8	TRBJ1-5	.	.	CASSLSREQPQHF	TGTGCCAGCAGTCTCTCCCGGGAACAGCCCCAGCATTTT
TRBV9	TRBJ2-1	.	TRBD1	CASSLSRDRGSNEQFF	TGTGCCAGCAGCTTAAGCCGGGACAGGGGGTCTAATGAGCAGTTCTTC
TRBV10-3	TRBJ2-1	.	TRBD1	CAIRETTGSSYNEQFF	TGTGCCATCCGGGAAACGACAGGGAGCTCCTACAATGAGCAGTTCTTC
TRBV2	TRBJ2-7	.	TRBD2	CATRRAGLSYEQYF	TGTGCCACCAGGCGGGCGGGACTATCCTACGAGCAGTACTTC
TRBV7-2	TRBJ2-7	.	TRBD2	CASSPASAGGYEQYF	TGTGCCAGCAGCCCGGCCTCCGCGGGAGGCTACGAGCAGTACTTC
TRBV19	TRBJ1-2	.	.	CACRASASYGYTF	TGTGCCTGCAGGGCCTCCGCTTCCTATGGCTACACCTTC
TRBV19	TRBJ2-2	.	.	CAISDTTGTGELFF	TGTGCCATCTCAGACACAACTGGCACCGGGGAGCTGTTTTTT
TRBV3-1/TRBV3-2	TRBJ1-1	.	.	CASSQVKARVGEAFF	TGTGCCAGCAGCCAAGTTAAGGCCCGGGTTGGTGAAGCTTTCTTT
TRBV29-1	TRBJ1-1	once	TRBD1	CSAGPGTGRYTEAFF	TGCAGCGCCGGCCCCGGGACAGGGAGGTACACTGAAGCTTTCTTT
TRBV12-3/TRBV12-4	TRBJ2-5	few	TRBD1	CASTLGTGLNQYF	TGTGCCAGCACCTTAGGGACAGGGCTGAACCAGTACTTC
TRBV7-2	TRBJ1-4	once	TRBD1	CASSEGQGDNEKLFF	TGTGCCAGCAGCGAGGGACAGGGTGATAATGAAAAACTGTTTTTT
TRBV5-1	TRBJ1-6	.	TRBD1	CASSRFTGGNNSPLHF	TGCGCCAGCAGCCGTTTCACAGGGGGGAATAATTCACCCCTCCACTTT
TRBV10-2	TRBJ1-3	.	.	CASRVQGPGNTIYF	TGCGCCAGCAGAGTTCAGGGCCCTGGAAACACCATATATTTT
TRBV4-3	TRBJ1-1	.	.	CASSQNGGPRRGNTEAFF	TGCGCCAGCAGCCAAAACGGGGGACCCCGAAGGGGGAACACTGAAGCTTTCTTT
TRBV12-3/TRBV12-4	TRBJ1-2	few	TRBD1	CASSVGQGYGYTF	TGTGCCAGCAGTGTGGGACAGGGGTATGGCTACACCTTC
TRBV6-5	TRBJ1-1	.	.	CASTALQGTEAFF	TGTGCCAGCACCGCACTCCAGGGTACTGAAGCTTTCTTT
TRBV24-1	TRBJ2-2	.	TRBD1	CATSDPGQGKTGELFF	TGTGCCACCAGTGACCCGGGACAGGGGAAGACCGGGGAGCTGTTTTTT
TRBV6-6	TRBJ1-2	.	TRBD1	CASSFPTGQRNYGYTF	TGTGCCAGCAGTTTCCCGACAGGGCAAAGGAACTATGGCTACACCTTC
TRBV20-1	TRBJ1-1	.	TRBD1	CSASNRGTEAFF	TGCAGTGCTAGTAACAGGGGGACTGAAGCTTTCTTT
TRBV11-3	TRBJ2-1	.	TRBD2	CASSLGALAGGPYNEQFF	TGTGCCAGCAGCTTAGGGGCGCTAGCGGGAGGCCCCTACAATGAGCAGTTCTTC
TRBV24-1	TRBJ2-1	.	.	CATASTDNEQFF	TGTGCCACAGCCAGTACGGACAATGAACAGTTCTTC
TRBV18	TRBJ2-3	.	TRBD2	CASSFGTSGAEGTQYF	TGTGCCAGCTCGTTCGGAACTAGCGGGGCCGAAGGTACGCAGTATTTT
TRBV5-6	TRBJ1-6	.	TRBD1	CASSQILQGSNSPLHF	TGTGCCAGCAGCCAGATCTTACAGGGGAGTAATTCACCCCTCCACTTT
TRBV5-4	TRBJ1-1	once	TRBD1	CASSLRTGENTEAFF	TGTGCCAGCAGCTTGCGAACAGGGGAGAACACTGAAGCTTTCTTT
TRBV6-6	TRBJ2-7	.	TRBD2	CASSVGGAEDEQYF	TGTGCCAGCAGTGTCGGGGGGGCCGAGGACGAGCAGTACTTC
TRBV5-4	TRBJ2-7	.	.	CASSFPDSYEQYF	TGTGCCAGCAGCTTCCCAGACTCCTACGAGCAGTACTTC
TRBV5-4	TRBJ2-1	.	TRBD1	CASSLGGQTYNEQFF	TGTGCCAGCAGCTTGGGGGGACAGACTTACAATGAGCAGTTCTTC
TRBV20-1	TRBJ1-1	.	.	CSASEHSTEAFF	TGCAGTGCTAGTGAACACAGCACTGAAGCTTTCTTT
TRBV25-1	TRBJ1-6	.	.	CASSSTGFYNSPLHF	TGTGCCAGCAGTTCAACAGGCTTTTATAATTCACCCCTCCACTTT
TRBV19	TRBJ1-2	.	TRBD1	CATRTGTNYGYTF	TGTGCCACCAGGACAGGGACGAACTATGGCTACACCTTC